The rows below give T cell receptor beta chains drawn from one sample of a study of T cells in localized non-small cell lung cancer. Sequencing used immunoSEQ multiplex PCR; TCRdb keeps in-frame clones, though not all of them. In the table there are some 15,000 clones, approximately 89% of which are singletons. The sequenced sample was peripheral blood, obtained before any cancer treatment. These receptors came from a female donor of 60 years or more with stage I squamous cell lung carcinoma. The CDR3 runs from the conserved cysteine through the conserved F or W. Fields, in order: clone size, D gene, J gene, V gene, CDR3 protein, CDR3 DNA. The D gene is left open where the match is weak. Size is omitted from some rows. Given values are once, few, many or a class for expanded clones.

NA	NA	TRBJ1-1	TRBV6-1	CASRRTMNTEAFF	TGTGCCAGCCGACGGACGATGAACACTGAAGCTTTCTTT
NA	NA	TRBJ2-2	TRBV7-9	CASSLGAGFFTGELFF	TGTGCCAGCAGCTTAGGGGCAGGTTTTTTCACCGGGGAGCTGTTTTTT
NA	NA	TRBJ2-3	TRBV5-1	CASSRELGTDTQYF	TGCGCCAGCAGCCGCGAGCTGGGCACAGATACGCAGTATTTT
NA	NA	TRBJ2-7	TRBV27	CASSFFRGHEQYF	TGTGCCAGCAGTTTTTTCAGGGGACACGAGCAGTACTTC
few	NA	TRBJ2-7	TRBV6-1	CASSEGTGLIYEQYF	TGTGCCAGCAGTGAAGGGACTGGCTTGATTTACGAGCAGTACTTC
NA	NA	TRBJ1-4	TRBV6-5	CASSYEGFGEKLFF	TGTGCCAGCAGTTACGAGGGGTTCGGGGAAAAACTGTTTTTT
NA	TRBD1	TRBJ2-7	TRBV6-5	CASSPETGGGYEQYF	TGTGCCAGCAGTCCCGAGACAGGGGGCGGCTACGAGCAGTACTTC
NA	NA	TRBJ2-7	TRBV10-3	CAISESPRRKSYEQYF	TGTGCCATCAGTGAGAGTCCCCGCAGGAAAAGCTACGAGCAGTACTTC
NA	TRBD2	TRBJ2-1	TRBV29-1	CSVSYGRESYNEQFF	TGCAGCGTCTCATATGGGCGGGAGAGCTACAATGAGCAGTTCTTC
NA	NA	TRBJ2-5	TRBV11-2	CASSLLLGVSETQYF	TGTGCCAGCAGCTTGTTGTTAGGGGTATCAGAGACCCAGTACTTC
NA	TRBD1	TRBJ1-6	TRBV2	CASKQDRVNSPLHF	TGTGCCAGCAAGCAGGACAGGGTAAATTCACCCCTCCACTTT
NA	TRBD1	TRBJ2-2	TRBV2	CASRQGAGTGELFF	TGTGCCAGCAGGCAGGGGGCCGGCACCGGGGAGCTGTTTTTT
NA	TRBD2	TRBJ2-7	TRBV6-5	CASSSLGLARGEQYF	TGTGCCAGCAGTTCACTGGGACTAGCGCGTGGGGAGCAGTACTTC
NA	NA	TRBJ1-1	TRBV4-1	CASSQGWTEAFF	TGCGCCAGCAGCCAAGGGTGGACTGAAGCTTTCTTT
NA	NA	TRBJ2-2	TRBV6-1	CASKPGTDTGELFF	TGTGCCAGCAAGCCGGGAACTGACACCGGGGAGCTGTTTTTT
NA	NA	TRBJ1-5	TRBV19	CASSPRDTGRRPQHF	TGTGCCAGTAGCCCCAGGGACACAGGCAGGAGGCCCCAGCATTTT
once	NA	TRBJ1-2	TRBV28	CASSPPSRLNYGYTF	TGTGCCAGCAGTCCCCCTTCTCGACTCAACTATGGCTACACCTTC
NA	NA	TRBJ1-1	TRBV28	CASSQAGAGTEAFF	TGTGCCAGCTCCCAGGCAGGGGCCGGGACTGAAGCTTTCTTT
NA	NA	TRBJ2-3	TRBV28	CASGRTGITDTQYF	TGTGCCAGCGGCCGCACAGGGATCACAGATACGCAGTATTTT
NA	TRBD1	TRBJ2-5	TRBV11-3	CDSRGQGETQYF	TGTGACAGCAGGGGACAGGGAGAGACCCAGTACTTC
once	NA	TRBJ1-1	TRBV2	CASSDREGTEAFF	TGTGCCAGCAGTGACAGGGAGGGAACTGAAGCTTTCTTT
NA	TRBD2	TRBJ2-2	TRBV9	CASSAFGLAGYANTGELFF	TGTGCCAGCAGCGCCTTCGGACTAGCGGGGTACGCGAACACCGGGGAGCTGTTTTTT
NA	TRBD1	TRBJ1-1	TRBV5-6	CASSFLQGVTEAFF	TGTGCCAGCAGCTTCCTTCAGGGGGTCACTGAAGCTTTCTTT
NA	TRBD1	TRBJ2-7	TRBV5-1	CASSLDGQGAYEQYF	TGCGCCAGCAGCTTGGATGGACAGGGGGCATACGAGCAGTACTTC
NA	NA	TRBJ1-1	TRBV10-3	CAISAVDTEAFF	TGTGCCATCAGCGCTGTAGACACTGAAGCTTTCTTT
NA	TRBD2	TRBJ2-2	TRBV10-1	CALKREVNTGELFF	TGCGCCTTGAAGCGGGAGGTGAACACCGGGGAGCTGTTTTTT
NA	TRBD2	TRBJ2-6	TRBV7-2	CASSPQAGGSSGANVLTF	TGTGCCAGCAGCCCCCAAGCGGGAGGGAGCTCTGGGGCCAACGTCCTGACTTTC
NA	NA	TRBJ1-1	TRBV6-5	CASSYTPGNTEAFF	TGTGCCAGCAGTTACACCCCGGGGAACACTGAAGCTTTCTTT
NA	NA	TRBJ1-4	TRBV7-3	CASSLRWGEKLFF	TGTGCCAGCAGCTTACGATGGGGTGAAAAACTGTTTTTT
NA	NA	TRBJ1-1	TRBV19	CASKRVNTEAFF	TGTGCCAGCAAGCGGGTGAACACTGAAGCTTTCTTT
NA	TRBD2	TRBJ2-1	TRBV7-2	CASSRTSGTGEQFF	TGTGCCAGCAGCCGGACTAGCGGCACGGGTGAGCAGTTCTTC
NA	TRBD1	TRBJ1-5	TRBV2	CASSEAGGGRQPQHF	TGTGCCAGCAGTGAGGCAGGGGGAGGCCGACAGCCCCAGCATTTT
NA	NA	TRBJ2-3	TRBV19	CASKKSSDPSTDTQYF	TGTGCCAGTAAGAAATCCTCAGACCCTAGCACAGATACGCAGTATTTT
NA	TRBD2	TRBJ2-2	TRBV7-3	CASSLGGTGELFF	TGTGCCAGCAGCCTCGGGGGGACCGGGGAGCTGTTTTTT
NA	NA	TRBJ2-7	TRBV19	CASSKGSGTRAYEQYF	TGTGCCTCAAGTAAGGGGAGCGGGACACGAGCCTACGAGCAGTACTTC
NA	NA	TRBJ1-6	TRBV27	CASRRMTGSYNSPLHF	TGTGCCAGCAGGAGGATGACGGGTTCCTATAATTCACCCCTCCACTTT
NA	NA	TRBJ2-1	TRBV28	CASESSRGYNDEQFF	TGTGCCAGCGAGTCCTCCCGGGGGTATAACGATGAGCAGTTCTTC
once	TRBD1	TRBJ2-7	TRBV10-3	CAISTFRDSHFTEQYF	TGTGCCATCAGCACCTTCCGGGACAGTCATTTCACCGAGCAGTACTTC
NA	TRBD1	TRBJ1-6	TRBV6-5	CASTWDRGQSPLHF	TGTGCCAGCACTTGGGACAGGGGGCAATCACCCCTCCACTTT
NA	NA	TRBJ2-2	TRBV6-5	CASSVEGALTGELFF	TGTGCCAGCAGTGTGGAGGGGGCCCTAACCGGGGAGCTGTTTTTT
NA	NA	TRBJ1-1	TRBV5-8	CASSYGYPNTEAFF	TGTGCCAGCAGCTACGGGTATCCGAACACTGAAGCTTTCTTT
NA	NA	TRBJ2-7	TRBV19	CASSTSGGEQYF	TGTGCCAGTAGTACCTCCGGAGGCGAGCAGTACTTC
NA	TRBD1	TRBJ2-5	TRBV7-3	CASSPGGSRETQYF	TGTGCCAGCAGCCCAGGGGGCAGTCGAGAGACCCAGTACTTC
NA	TRBD2	TRBJ2-7	TRBV11-2	CASRELAGGYPYEQYF	TGTGCCAGCAGGGAACTAGCGGGAGGGTACCCCTACGAGCAGTACTTC
NA	TRBD2	TRBJ2-1	TRBV29-1	CSVEDQASGRDVYNEQFF	TGCAGCGTTGAAGATCAGGCTAGCGGGAGAGACGTTTACAATGAGCAGTTCTTC
NA	NA	TRBJ2-1	TRBV18	CASSQGNEQFF	TGTGCCAGCTCACAGGGCAATGAGCAGTTCTTC
NA	TRBD2	TRBJ2-1	TRBV19	CASSRLAGIDNEQFF	TGTGCCAGTAGTAGACTAGCGGGGATCGACAATGAGCAGTTCTTC
NA	NA	TRBJ1-1	TRBV19	CASKEARSEAFF	TGTGCCAGTAAGGAGGCACGGAGTGAAGCTTTCTTT
few	NA	TRBJ1-2	TRBV4-2	CASSQEWGRTDGYTF	TGTGCCAGCAGCCAAGAGTGGGGGAGAACGGATGGCTACACCTTC
NA	TRBD1	TRBJ1-1	TRBV27	CASSLSYYRGNTEAFF	TGTGCCAGCAGTTTATCATATTACAGGGGGAACACTGAAGCTTTCTTT
NA	NA	TRBJ2-7	TRBV9	CASSVAPGAEEQYF	TGTGCCAGCAGCGTAGCACCGGGGGCGGAGGAGCAGTACTTC
NA	TRBD2	TRBJ2-1	TRBV7-6	CASSLVTSASEQFF	TGTGCCAGCAGCTTAGTTACTAGCGCAAGTGAGCAGTTCTTC